Below, one T cell receptor beta chain is given with its context. What it binds is not known. The immunoSEQ assay was v3.0, run at survey level. Each sample aimed for roughly 35,000-50,000 sequenced T-cell genomes. Repertoires were generated with immunoSEQ multiplex PCR, while TCRdb's copy carries only in-frame clones and drops some. The table lists approximately 35,000 clones, about 83% of them singletons. The entry originates in a study of long-term antiretroviral therapy in people with HIV. Findings of the study overall: Blood collection from about 2003 to 2018 possibly occurred under older ART regimens.

Trimming stripped 0 bases from V and 1 base from J, with 8 bases between. This CDR3 region has 15 residues. Germline-derived CDR1 and CDR2 are SGHRS and YFSETQ. Sequencing used unsorted PBMCs, obtained 2 years after starting antiretroviral therapy. The V gene is TRBV5-1, the J gene TRBJ1-5; D is perhaps TRBD1 (5 bases). This clonotype originated in a woman aged 45-59 years with HIV. CDR3 sequence: CASSLESGSNQPQHF. The CDR3 region has the DNA TGCGCCAGCAGCTTGGAATCAGGGAGCAATCAGCCCCAGCATTTT.